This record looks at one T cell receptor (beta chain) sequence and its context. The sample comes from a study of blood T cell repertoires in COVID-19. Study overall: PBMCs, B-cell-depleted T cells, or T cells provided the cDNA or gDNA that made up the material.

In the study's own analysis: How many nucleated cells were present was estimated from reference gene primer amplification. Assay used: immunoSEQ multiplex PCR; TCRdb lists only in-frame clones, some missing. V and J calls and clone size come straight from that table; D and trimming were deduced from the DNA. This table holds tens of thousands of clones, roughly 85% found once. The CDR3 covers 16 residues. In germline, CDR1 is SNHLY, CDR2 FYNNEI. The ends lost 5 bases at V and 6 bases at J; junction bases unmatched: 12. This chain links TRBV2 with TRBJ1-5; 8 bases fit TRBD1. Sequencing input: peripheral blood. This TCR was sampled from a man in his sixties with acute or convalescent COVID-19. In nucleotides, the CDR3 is TGTGCCAGCAGTTCTCCCGTGGCAGGGGGCAGTCAGCCCCAGCATTTT. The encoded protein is CASSSPVAGGSQPQHF. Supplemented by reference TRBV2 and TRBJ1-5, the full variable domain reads EPEVTQTPSHQVTQMGQEVILRCVPISNHLYFYWYRQILGQKVEFLVSFYNNEISEKSEIFDDQFSVERPDGSNFTLKIRSTKLEDSAMYFCASSSPVAGGSQPQHFGDGTRLSIL.